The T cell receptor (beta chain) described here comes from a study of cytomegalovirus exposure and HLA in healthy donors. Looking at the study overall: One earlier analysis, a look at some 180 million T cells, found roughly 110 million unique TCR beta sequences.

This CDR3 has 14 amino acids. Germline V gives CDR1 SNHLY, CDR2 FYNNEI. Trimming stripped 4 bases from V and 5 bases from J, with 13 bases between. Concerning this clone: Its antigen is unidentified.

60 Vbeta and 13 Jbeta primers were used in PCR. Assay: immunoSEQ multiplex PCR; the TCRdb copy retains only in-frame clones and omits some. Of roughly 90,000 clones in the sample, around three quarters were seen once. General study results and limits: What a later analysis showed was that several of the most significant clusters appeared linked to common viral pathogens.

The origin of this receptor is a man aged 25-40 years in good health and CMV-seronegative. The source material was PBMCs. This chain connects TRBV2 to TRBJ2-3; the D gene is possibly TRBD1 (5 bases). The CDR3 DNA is TGTGCCAGCAGTGGGGCAGGGTATGAAGATACGCAGTATTTT. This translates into CASSGAGYEDTQYF.